This T cell receptor (beta chain) was identified during a study of T cell changes during pregnancy in multiple sclerosis. The CDR3 length is 13 residues. V gave up 4 bases and J gave up 1 base, with 7 bases separating them. Germline V lookup: CDR1 LGHNA, CDR2 YNFKEQ. The data were produced by immunoSEQ multiplex PCR, yet TCRdb's version contains in-frame clones alone and is incomplete. The sample consists of under 70,000 clones, around 91% of them appearing once. This sequence was found in a female donor in good health, enrolled as a control in a pregnancy study. This chain connects TRBV4-2 to TRBJ2-5; perhaps TRBD2 as D (6 bases). This specimen consisted of peripheral blood, obtained after pregnancy. CDR3 sequence reads: CASSPGLQETQYF. Here the CDR3 DNA reads TGTGCCAGCAGCCCGGGACTCCAAGAGACCCAGTACTTC.